This section outlines one T cell receptor beta chain sequence together with its context. TCRdb keeps only in-frame clones here, not all; method: immunoSEQ multiplex PCR. The sample carries tens of thousands of clones, 65% to 85% recorded once. This record comes from a study of OX40 agonist ivuxolimab in advanced cancers. Patients with autoimmune history or systemic immunosuppression were excluded. The TCR was taken from an adult with an advanced solid tumor such as melanoma, head and neck, liver or kidney cancer. The sequenced sample was CD4+ or CD8+ T cells sorted from blood, obtained in a trial of the OX40 agonist ivuxolimab.

The CDR3 protein is CASSPGLASSYNEQFF. The CDR3 bases are TGCGCCAGCAGCCCAGGACTAGCGAGCTCCTACAATGAGCAGTTCTTC. The V and J genes are TRBV5-1 and TRBJ2-1; 9 bases align to TRBD2. This CDR3 region has 16 residues. V was pared by 4 bases and J by 0 bases, with 5 bases of the junction left unmatched. The V gene's germline CDR1 is SGHRS and CDR2 YFSETQ.